A single sample gave rise to the 32 T cell receptor beta chains below, sequenced in a study of blood T cell repertoires in COVID-19. Profiling relied on immunoSEQ multiplex PCR, and the TCRdb table lists in-frame clones only, not all of them. The sample carries fewer than 450,000 clones, about 90% recorded once. The specimen was peripheral blood. These receptors all stem from a woman in her 70s with COVID-19, enrolled during active disease.

The chain couples TRBV29-1 to TRBJ1-1; TRBD1 aligns across 7 bases. The length of the CDR3 is 13 residues. The V and J ends lost 7 bases and 1 base, in that order; junction bases with no gene match: 6. Germline CDR1 reads SQVTM; CDR2 reads ANQGSEA. The CDR3 nucleotides are TGCAGCGCCCACAGGGGAACGAACACTGAAGCTTTCTTT. This gives the protein CSAHRGTNTEAFF.

The chain has TRBV5-1 and TRBJ1-1; tentative D call: TRBD1 (6 bases). V was pared by 0 bases and J by 7 bases, with 19 bases between. The germline gives CDR1 SGHRS, CDR2 YFSETQ. The CDR3 spans 16 residues. CDR3 sequence: CASSLAPDSTSVEAFF. DNA of the CDR3: TGCGCCAGCAGCTTGGCCCCGGACAGTACATCTGTTGAAGCTTTCTTT.

The chain is built from TRBV13 and TRBJ1-2; TRBD1 aligns across 7 bases. Germline V lookup: CDR1 PRHDT, CDR2 FYEKMQ (reference sequence). The CDR3 consists of 14 residues. J lost 1 base, V lost 9 bases, and 8 bases had no gene match. The CDR3 protein is CASIRTGVNYGYTF. The CDR3 nucleotides read TGTGCCAGTATTAGAACAGGGGTTAACTATGGCTACACCTTC.

The chain recombines TRBV12-3 or TRBV12-4 with TRBJ1-2; 7 bases are shared with TRBD1. CDR3 size: 12 residues. V lost 0 bases and J lost 8; bases outside the gene matches: 0. The CDR3 DNA sequence: TGTGCCAGCAGTTTAGCACAGGGGGGCTACACCTTC. This encodes CASSLAQGGYTF.

The V and J genes are TRBV10-2 and TRBJ1-6; 8 bases are shared with TRBD1. This CDR3 has 16 residues. V shed 2 bases, J shed 7 bases, and the junction held 7 bases outside the gene matches. In germline, CDR1 is WSHSY, CDR2 SAAADI. The CDR3 DNA reads as TGCGCCAGCAGTGAGCCGATGACAGGGGAGAATTCACCCCTCCACTTT. Translated: CASSEPMTGENSPLHF.

There are a few counts of this clone. V and J are TRBV19 and TRBJ1-2; 7 bases are a match to TRBD1. Germline-derived CDR1 and CDR2 are LNHDA and SQIVND (reference sequence). Trimming cost V 5 bases and J 0 bases; bases outside gene matches: 6. The CDR3 runs to 15 residues. The CDR3 DNA sequence: TGTGCCAGTAGTCGGGTTGGACAGGCTAACTATGGCTACACCTTC. This translates into CASSRVGQANYGYTF.

The rearrangement links TRBV6-5 to TRBJ2-5; TRBD2 matches at 7 bases. The CDR3 loop spans 14 amino acids. V lost 7 bases, J lost 5 bases, and 10 bases stayed unmatched. CDR1 and CDR2 (germline): MNHEY, SVGAGI. CDR3 loop: CASKTDHGRETQYF. The CDR3 DNA reads as TGTGCCAGCAAGACAGACCACGGGAGGGAGACCCAGTACTTC.

The CDR3 DNA reads as TGTGCCAGTAGTACCGACGACAGGGCGTCCTATGGCTACACCTTC. Translation gives CASSTDDRASYGYTF. The chain couples TRBV19 to TRBJ1-2, with TRBD1 matching over 7 bases. The trim removed 4 bases at V and 4 bases at J, leaving 9 bases unmatched. This CDR3 has 15 residues. Per germline, CDR1 LNHDA and CDR2 SQIVND (reference sequence).

V gene TRBV18 combines with J gene TRBJ1-3, with TRBD1 matching over 9 bases. CDR1 KGHSH and CDR2 LQKENI come from the germline V gene. V dropped 3 bases and J dropped 3; count of bases not matched to a gene: 6. The CDR3 has 16 residues. The CDR3, as DNA: TGTGCCAGCTCACCGGGACAGGGACTGGGTGGAAACACCATATATTTT. Translating it yields CASSPGQGLGGNTIYF.

This sequence joins TRBV4-1 and TRBJ1-3; D unclear. Per germline, CDR1 MGHRA and CDR2 YSYEKL. V was pared by 0 bases and J by 0 bases, with 6 bases between. The CDR3 has 15 amino acids. CDR3 sequence (DNA): TGCGCCAGCAGCCAAGATCTCCCCTCTGGAAACACCATATATTTT. This translates into CASSQDLPSGNTIYF.

This clone has just a few counts. V usage is TRBV30 and J usage is TRBJ1-2, with D possibly being TRBD1 (6 bases). V lost 4 bases and J 7 bases, leaving 10 bases between the germline ends. The CDR3 length is 11 residues. Germline V gene sequence: CDR1 GTSNPN, CDR2 SVGIG (reference sequence). DNA of the CDR3: TGTGCCTGGATGGGGGCAAGTGGCTACACCTTC. Translation: CAWMGASGYTF.

The chain carries TRBV11-2 and TRBJ1-2; D is unresolved. V shed 5 bases and J shed 8 bases, with 15 bases lying between them. The CDR3 loop spans 13 amino acids. Germline loops: CDR1 SGHAT, CDR2 FQNNGV. CDR3 coding DNA: TGTGCCAGCAGCCCCCAGCGGCCGAGAGGCTACACCTTC. Translation: CASSPQRPRGYTF.

CDR3 sequence reads: CSARGGEKLFF. The CDR3, as DNA: TGCAGTGCTAGAGGAGGGGAAAAACTGTTTTTT. The V and J genes are TRBV20-1 and TRBJ1-4; D is ambiguous. The CDR3 is 11 amino acids. Trimming left V 1 base short and J 8 bases short, with 5 bases between. From germline, CDR1 is DFQATT and CDR2 SNEGSKA (reference sequence).

The chain uses TRBV10-3 and TRBJ1-5; D gene ambiguous. The CDR3 runs to 14 residues. Germline V gene sequence: CDR1 ENHRY, CDR2 SYGVKD. V shed 0 bases and J shed 7 bases, with 10 bases lying between them. For the CDR3, the DNA is TGTGCCATCAGTGAGTCGACTCGAGGACAGCCCCAGCATTTT. Protein product: CAISESTRGQPQHF.

V and J are TRBV24-1 and TRBJ2-1; 12 bases align to TRBD2. CDR1 KGHDR and CDR2 SFDVKD come from the germline V gene. Trimming cost V 4 bases and J 4 bases; bases outside gene matches: 4. CDR3 length: 16 residues. The CDR3 reads CATSDTGLAGYNEQFF. The CDR3 DNA is TGTGCCACCAGTGACACCGGACTAGCGGGGTACAATGAGCAGTTCTTC.

The chain has TRBV13 and TRBJ1-5; 11 bases fit TRBD1. The V gene end was trimmed by 4 bases and the J gene end by 2 bases; junction bases not matched to a gene: 7. CDR1 and CDR2 from the germline V gene are PRHDT and FYEKMQ (reference sequence). There are 17 residues in the CDR3. CDR3 region: CASSSSGTGGRNQPQHF. Written as DNA, the CDR3 is TGTGCCAGCAGCTCCTCCGGGACAGGGGGTCGCAATCAGCCCCAGCATTTT.

The gene calls are TRBV6-5 and TRBJ1-2; possibly TRBD1 for D (5 bases). V was clipped by 0 bases and J by 0 bases, with 11 bases between them. The CDR3 extends over 16 amino acids. CDR1 MNHEY and CDR2 SVGAGI come from the germline V gene. The DNA of the CDR3 is TGTGCCAGCAGTTACTCGGGGCAGGGCACTAACTATGGCTACACCTTC. It codes for CASSYSGQGTNYGYTF.

As for this clone: At one end, the junction sequence differs from germline, possibly due to a read error. This chain joins TRBV12-3 or TRBV12-4 and TRBJ1-5, with no clear D. The CDR3 is made up of 12 amino acids. DNA of the CDR3: TGTGCCAGCAGTTCTATGAATCTGCCCCAGCATTTT. Translated, it gives CASSSMNLPQHF.

The J gene is TRBJ2-5, the V gene TRBV10-1; 9 positions agree with TRBD1. This CDR3 is 16 amino acids long. The junction had 15 bases not matched to a gene; V was cut back by 9 bases and J by 4 bases. Germline CDR1 and CDR2: WNHNN and SYGVQD (reference sequence). Here the CDR3 DNA reads TGCGCCAGGTGGCTTAGATGTGGACAGGGGTCAGAGACCCAGTACTTC. Translated, it gives CARWLRCGQGSETQYF.

V usage is TRBV5-1 and J usage is TRBJ2-4; D may be TRBD1 (6 bases). The germline gives CDR1 SGHRS, CDR2 YFSETQ. There are 16 residues in the CDR3. Trimming removed 4 bases from V and 6 bases from J, with 20 bases in between. CDR3 nucleotide sequence: TGCGCCAGCAGCGGGGAGCAGGGGATTGGTATAAACATTCAGTACTTC. Its translation is CASSGEQGIGINIQYF.

The chain has TRBV10-3 and TRBJ1-5, with 9 bases fitting TRBD1. The germline CDR1 and CDR2 sequences are ENHRY and SYGVKD. The CDR3 totals 15 residues. The V and J ends lost 10 bases and 2 bases, in that order; junction bases with no gene match: 9. The CDR3 spells CATADRGSGNQPQHF. CDR3 nucleotide sequence: TGTGCCACAGCGGACAGGGGAAGTGGCAATCAGCCCCAGCATTTT.

This clone has only one observation. The chain recombines TRBV6-5 with TRBJ2-7; possibly TRBD1 for D (9 bases). The CDR3 sequence is 12 residues long. Germline V lookup: CDR1 MNHEY, CDR2 SVGAGI. CDR3 DNA sequence: TGTGCAGCGGGGGACAGGGTGTACGAGCAGTACTTC. Amino acid sequence: CAAGDRVYEQYF.

The chain uses TRBV7-9 and TRBJ1-3, with a weak D call TRBD1 (6 bases). The CDR3 runs 14 residues. Trimming pared 1 base from V and 8 bases from J, leaving 12 bases between. Germline values: CDR1 SEHNR, CDR2 FQNEAQ (reference sequence). The CDR3 bases are TGTGCCAGCAGCTTAGGCCCAGGGGTGGACACCATATATTTT. Its protein product is CASSLGPGVDTIYF.

This chain uses TRBV6-5 with TRBJ2-1, with TRBD2 matching over 11 bases. Germline V gives CDR1 MNHEY, CDR2 SVGAGI. CDR3 length: 15 amino acids. Trimming removed 6 bases from V and 3 bases from J; junction bases left unmatched: 4. The CDR3 loop reads CASSYTSGGYNEQFF. CDR3 coding DNA: TGTGCCAGCAGCTACACTAGCGGGGGCTACAATGAGCAGTTCTTC.

J is TRBJ1-2 and V is TRBV29-1; no reliable D call. Germline V CDR1 and CDR2: SQVTM, ANQGSEA. V was pared by 3 bases and J by 4 bases, with 6 bases between. The CDR3 contains 11 residues. CDR3 region: CSVDAGYGYTF. Here the CDR3 DNA reads TGCAGCGTTGATGCCGGCTATGGCTACACCTTC.

The genes are TRBV9 and TRBJ1-4; tentatively, D is TRBD1 (6 bases). Trimming stripped 0 bases from V and 2 bases from J, with 11 bases between. CDR1 and CDR2 (germline): SGDLS, YYNGEE. The CDR3 is 16 amino acids. The CDR3 region has the DNA TGTGCCAGCAGCGTAGGGGCAGGGGCGACTAATGAAAAACTGTTTTTT. This encodes CASSVGAGATNEKLFF.

CDR3 region: CASSRSSGGGDQYF. CDR3 nucleotide sequence: TGCGCCAGCAGCCGGTCTAGCGGGGGAGGGGACCAGTACTTC. This sequence joins TRBV4-1 and TRBJ2-5; 10 positions match TRBD2. The CDR3 runs 14 residues. Unmatched junction bases numbered 9, after V lost 4 bases and J lost 10 bases. Germline CDR1 reads MGHRA; CDR2 reads YSYEKL.

This rearrangement joins TRBV10-1 to TRBJ1-6, with D hard to call. Between the trimmed V and J ends, which lost 2 bases and 5 bases, there was a span of 7 bases. This CDR3 is built from 14 residues. In germline, CDR1 is WNHNN, CDR2 SYGVQD (reference sequence). The CDR3 DNA is TGCGCCAGCAGTGAGGGTGGCAATAATTCACCCCTCCACTTT. Protein: CASSEGGNNSPLHF.

This clone was detected once. The CDR3 DNA sequence: TGCGCCAGCAGCCAAGTACTAGCGGACACAGATACGCAGTATTTT. The encoded protein is CASSQVLADTDTQYF. This chain uses TRBV4-1 with TRBJ2-3; TRBD2 matches at 8 bases. Germline CDR1 reads MGHRA; CDR2 reads YSYEKL. J gave up 2 bases and V 1 base, and 2 bases lay outside the gene matches. The CDR3 spans 15 residues.

The chain employs TRBV9 and TRBJ2-3, with TRBD2 matching over 14 bases. V was pared by 0 bases and J by 4 bases, with 4 bases of the junction left unmatched. Germline assignment: CDR1 SGDLS and CDR2 YYNGEE. CDR3 length equals 17 residues. In DNA form, the CDR3 reads TGTGCCAGCAGCGTAGGTGGACTAGCGGGGGGTGCAGATACGCAGTATTTT. Translation gives CASSVGGLAGGADTQYF.

The chain is built from TRBV2 and TRBJ2-3; D may be TRBD2 (5 bases). Deletions cut 8 bases from V and 1 base from J, with 13 bases between. Looked up from germline, CDR1 is SNHLY and CDR2 is FYNNEI. The CDR3 runs to 14 residues. The CDR3 DNA is TGTGCCAGCCGCCCGGGGTTACGCACAGATACGCAGTATTTT. It codes for CASRPGLRTDTQYF.

This clone was detected only once. The chain uses TRBV20-1 and TRBJ1-2, with D tentatively TRBD1 (6 bases). V was cut by 3 bases and J by 6 bases, with 11 bases left in between. Per the germline V gene, CDR1 is DFQATT and CDR2 is SNEGSKA (reference sequence). CDR3 size: 12 residues. The CDR3 sequence is CSASTGYDGYTF. CDR3 nucleotides: TGCAGTGCTAGTACAGGGTACGATGGCTACACCTTC.